Listed below are T cell receptor beta chains from one sample, sequenced in a study of cytomegalovirus exposure and HLA in healthy donors. Measured with immunoSEQ multiplex PCR; TCRdb has only the in-frame clones, and not every one. The data hold about 190,000 clones, with 60% to 80% observed a single time. Sample: PBMCs. The receptors shown here come from a woman aged 18 to 35 in good health and CMV-seronegative. CDR3s include the opening cysteine and the closing phenylalanine or tryptophan. Each record gives: CDR3 length, clone size, V gene, CDR3 protein. The listing skips clone size in some rows; elsewhere it reads once, few, many or a size class.

>18|-|TRBV30
CAWSGGKGGGLLGAEQYF
>17|-|TRBV6-1
CASSEESRDRVVDTQYF
>15|once|TRBV7-5
CARSNGGAWDTEAFF
>15|-|TRBV25-1
CASSGLAKRNSPLHF
>14|few|TRBV21-1
CASSKTGTTNEQFF
>16|-|TRBV18
CASSPRGDGGLTEAFF
>15|-|TRBV5-4
CATTETSGGQETQYF
>15|few|TRBV5-4
CASSPQGSAKNIQYF
>15|-|TRBV6-4
CASSLRPGGSDTQYF
>13|-|TRBV19
CATTRREVDTQYF
>12|-|TRBV19
CASRGQGGSAFF
>17|-|TRBV19
CASSIGWWTGGNTEAFF
>15|-|TRBV30
CAWQPRLARTGELFF
>14|-|TRBV27
CATQNQGGNTEAFF
>16|once|TRBV7-2
CASSFSRLRGQETQYF
>16|-|TRBV2
CASSVVDRRNTGELFF
>12|-|TRBV27
CASSFRAGELFF
>15|-|TRBV5-5
CASSLVQGNNQPQHF
>15|-|TRBV4-3
CASSQVPGLASKQFF
>15|few|TRBV6-5
CASSARRGAYNEQFF
>13|-|TRBV27
CASSRGSTDTQYF
>14|-|TRBV28
CASSFGQANYGYTF
>14|-|TRBV9
CASSVGGSVNEQFF
>15|-|TRBV4-1
CASSLPNGVNYGYTF
>15|-|TRBV6-5
CASSPDRYSNQPQHF
>13|-|TRBV11-1
CASSFPGTGELFF
>16|few|TRBV19
CASSISTGGGNQPQHF
>14|-|TRBV10-3
CAISDLPANYGYTF
>15|-|TRBV6-1
CASSSEAGASYEQYF
>18|-|TRBV21-1
CASIKKGGAGGLTGELFF
>13|-|TRBV5-6
CASCGDRVDEQYF
>16|-|TRBV4-2
CASSQDFGTGEEKLFF
>14|once|TRBV30
CAWSRGGGYNEQFF
>16|-|TRBV6-5
CASSYLPGQGATEAFF
>14|few|TRBV30
CAWSEGQAGNTIYF
>14|-|TRBV5-5
CASSRGNSNQPQHF
>14|-|TRBV5-1
CASSLRTAYNEQFF
>17|-|TRBV9
CASSARGLAGTLETQYF
>15|-|TRBV4-1
CASSQPKDNSYEQYF
>17|-|TRBV5-6
CASSLVLGAAGANVLTF
>15|-|TRBV28
CASSFPPGYNSPLHF
>13|few|TRBV30
CAWTMGGGNTIYF
>16|-|TRBV7-8
CASSLSGQANNSPLHF
>12|few|TRBV4-1
CASSQVADTQYF
>13|-|TRBV5-1
CASSLARRLEAFF
>16|-|TRBV5-4
CASSWTATGNNSPLHF
>17|-|TRBV19
CASSITPHSGLYNEQFF
>15|-|TRBV4-2
CASSQAEGGVNEQFF
>14|-|TRBV6-6
CASSYRAGDNEQFF
>14|-|TRBV19
CASSRQASNYGYTF
>15|-|TRBV14
CASSQLRANTGELFF
>15|-|TRBV10-2
CASSSLNSLNTEAFF